Below are 15 T cell receptor beta chains sequenced from a single sample in a study of patients and donors after allogeneic stem cell transplantation. One entry per CDR3 protein, called by TCRdb with MiXCR from the RT-PCR reads. The sample records 900,000 to 1,000,000 distinct CDR3 sequences, under 20% being singletons. Source material: blood, either unsorted or a sorted T cell fraction (not recorded which). The receptors stem from a human donor who was either an allogeneic HSCT recipient or a stem cell or donor lymphocyte infusion donor (not recorded which). It is not recorded whose cells these are; they may come from a transplant donor.

This clonotype was counted between two and nine times. The chain joins TRBV7-9 to TRBJ2-1; 10 bases line up with TRBD2. The V gene end was trimmed by 5 bases and the J gene end by 9 bases; junction bases not matched to a gene: 7. The CDR3 length is 14 residues. Per the germline V gene, CDR1 is SEHNR and CDR2 is FQNEAQ (reference sequence). CDR3 bases: TGTGCCAGCAGCAATAGCGGGAGGTTCGGTGAGCAGTTCTTC. The encoded protein is CASSNSGRFGEQFF. Based on the CDR3 plus reference TRBV7-9 and TRBJ2-1, the full variable domain is DTGVSQNPRHKITKRGQNVTFRCDPISEHNRLYWYRQTLGQGPEFLTYFQNEAQLEKSRLLSDRFSAERPKGSFSTLEIQRTEQGDSAMYLCASSNSGRFGEQFFGPGTRLTVL.

The rearrangement uses TRBV6-5 and TRBJ1-1; the D is unclear. The CDR3 loop spans 16 amino acids. The germline V gene encodes CDR1 MNHEY and CDR2 SVGAGI. V was cut by 2 bases and J by 1 base, with 14 bases left in between. CDR3 sequence (DNA): TGTGCCAGCAGTTACGACGGTAGCATTTCGAACACTGAAGCTTTCTTT. Translation gives CASSYDGSISNTEAFF.

This clonotype occurred a few times. The V and J genes are TRBV4-1 and TRBJ2-3, with 9 positions matching TRBD1. The CDR3 is made up of 16 amino acids. V dropped 8 bases and J dropped 7; count of bases not matched to a gene: 16. The germline gives CDR1 MGHRA, CDR2 YSYEKL. In nucleotides, the CDR3 is TGCGCCAGCTGGGGCCTGGGACAGGGCAAAAGAAATACGCAGTATTTT. Its protein product is CASWGLGQGKRNTQYF.

This sequence joins TRBV7-3 and TRBJ1-3, with 11 bases lining up with TRBD1. Trimming at V came to 5 bases and at J to 6 bases, leaving 3 bases not matched to a gene. Germline-derived CDR1 and CDR2 are SGHTA and FQGTGA. The length of the CDR3 is 14 residues. CDR3 in DNA: TGTGCCAGCAGCGCGGACAGGGGGCAAAACACCATATATTTT. Its protein is CASSADRGQNTIYF. Full variable domain (remainder filled in from reference TRBV7-3 and TRBJ1-3): GAGVSQTPSNKVTEKGKYVELRCDPISGHTALYWYRQSLGQGPEFLIYFQGTGAADDSGLPNDRFFAVRPEGSVSTLKIQRTERGDSAVYLCASSADRGQNTIYFGEGSWLTVV.

This clonotype showed up just a few times. V usage is TRBV29-1 and J usage is TRBJ1-2; possible D gene TRBD1, 6 bases. CDR1 is SQVTM and CDR2 is ANQGSEA in the germline V gene. This CDR3 has 12 residues. V was pared by 4 bases and J by 6 bases, with 12 bases between. The CDR3 reads CSVATGTDGYTF. In DNA, the CDR3 is TGCAGCGTTGCCACAGGGACGGATGGCTACACCTTC.

J is TRBJ1-5 and V is TRBV5-6, with 8 nucleotides matching TRBD1. Germline CDR1 is SGHDT and CDR2 is YYEEEE. J gave up 4 bases and V 4 bases, and 10 bases lay outside the gene matches. The CDR3 runs to 16 residues. CDR3 nucleotide sequence: TGTGCCAGCAGCGTTAGGGACAGGCGACTGAATCAGCCCCAGCATTTT. Protein: CASSVRDRRLNQPQHF.

This clonotype has more than one count but fewer than ten. The gene calls are TRBV10-3 and TRBJ2-1, with 7 bases matching TRBD2. The germline V gene encodes CDR1 ENHRY and CDR2 SYGVKD. The junction had 4 bases not matched to a gene; V was cut back by 4 bases and J by 4 bases. The CDR3 is made up of 14 amino acids. CDR3 loop: CAISGQRGYNEQFF. In DNA, the CDR3 is TGTGCCATCAGTGGACAGCGGGGATACAATGAGCAGTTCTTC.

There are a few counts of this clonotype. This chain links TRBV12-3 or TRBV12-4 with TRBJ2-7; possible D gene TRBD2, 6 bases. The CDR3 sequence is 15 residues long. Between the trimmed V and J ends, which lost 7 bases and 3 bases, there was a span of 19 bases. The CDR3 sequence: CASTQSYSGHYEQYF. CDR3 nucleotide sequence: TGTGCCAGCACTCAATCTTATAGCGGACACTACGAGCAGTACTTC.

This clonotype was detected a few times. This chain connects TRBV7-8 to TRBJ1-1, with D unresolved. Between the trimmed V and J ends, which lost 5 bases and 2 bases, there was a span of 9 bases. Germline-derived CDR1 and CDR2 are SGHVS and FQNEAQ. The CDR3 consists of 13 residues. This CDR3 reads CASSPVRNTEAFF. CDR3 nucleotides: TGTGCCAGCAGCCCCGTCAGAAACACTGAAGCTTTCTTT.

The CDR3 is CASERGFGGAEEKLFF. In DNA, the CDR3 is TGCGCCAGCGAGCGGGGATTCGGGGGCGCGGAGGAAAAACTGTTTTTT. The chain links TRBV5-1 to TRBJ1-4, with D perhaps TRBD1 (6 bases). This CDR3 has 16 residues. V lost 7 bases to trimming and J lost 8 bases, with 24 bases between them. Germline values: CDR1 SGHRS, CDR2 YFSETQ.

This clonotype was detected a few times. This chain joins TRBV7-8 and TRBJ1-1, with 9 bases identical to TRBD1. Per germline, CDR1 SGHVS and CDR2 FQNEAQ. Unmatched junction bases numbered 8, after V lost 5 bases and J lost 4 bases. CDR3 size: 15 residues. CDR3 protein: CASSPRQGEITEAFF. The CDR3 bases are TGTGCCAGCAGCCCACGACAGGGGGAAATCACTGAAGCTTTCTTT.

This chain uses TRBV11-2 with TRBJ2-3; unclear D gene. The CDR3 is 16 amino acids. V lost 0 bases, J lost 0 bases, and 10 bases lay in between. Germline V CDR1 and CDR2: SGHAT, FQNNGV. The CDR3 bases are TGTGCCAGCAGCTTAGACAGGAGCACTAGCACAGATACGCAGTATTTT. Its translation is CASSLDRSTSTDTQYF.

The gene calls are TRBV28 and TRBJ2-1; perhaps TRBD1 as D (5 bases). The V end lost 6 bases, the J end lost 6 bases, and 6 bases lay between the germline ends. CDR1 MDHEN and CDR2 SYDVKM come from the germline V gene. CDR3 size: 11 residues. As DNA, the CDR3 is TGTGCCAGCAGGGGGCGCAATGAGCAGTTCTTC. Translation: CASRGRNEQFF.

This clonotype was counted a few times. The chain employs TRBV7-9 and TRBJ1-4; no clear D gene. This CDR3 is 15 amino acids long. V shed 1 base and J shed 0 bases, with 6 bases lying between them. Germline CDR1 and CDR2: SEHNR and FQNEAQ (reference sequence). This CDR3 reads CASSLVPATNEKLFF. The CDR3 nucleotides are TGTGCCAGCAGCTTAGTGCCTGCAACTAATGAAAAACTGTTTTTT. The full variable domain, its missing parts supplied by reference TRBV7-9 and TRBJ1-4, is DTGVSQNPRHKITKRGQNVTFRCDPISEHNRLYWYRQTLGQGPEFLTYFQNEAQLEKSRLLSDRFSAERPKGSFSTLEIQRTEQGDSAMYLCASSLVPATNEKLFFGSGTQLSVL.

This clonotype showed up many times. This chain uses TRBV6-4 with TRBJ2-1; 10 bases line up with TRBD2. Germline CDR1 and CDR2: MRHNA and SNTAGT. With 4 bases clipped from V and 6 bases from J, the junction kept 3 bases outside the gene matches. The CDR3 spans 14 residues. CDR3 DNA: TGTGCCAGCAGTGCCACTAGCGGGATCAATGAGCAGTTCTTC. This translates into CASSATSGINEQFF.